This T cell receptor (beta chain) was retrieved from a study of T cells in Graves' hyperthyroidism and ophthalmopathy. Researchers took RNA transcripts and amplified the TCR beta CDR3 regions from them. In the first-round RT-PCR of the TCR CDR3, the HTBI primer set was used. Each CDR3 protein gets one entry after TCRdb re-called the multiplex PCR reads with MiXCR. This sample has about 400,000 distinct CDR3 sequences, with 15% to 19% found just once. V was cut by 3 bases and J by 8 bases, with 14 bases left in between. This CDR3 contains 14 residues. Germline-derived CDR1 and CDR2 are SGHRS and YFSETQ. This clonotype occurred a few times.

The sequenced sample was blood. This chain links TRBV5-1 with TRBJ1-4; D is undetermined. This receptor was obtained from a woman younger than 35 with Graves' hyperthyroidism. This CDR3 is CASSSQLAGEKLFF. The CDR3 DNA follows: TGCGCCAGCAGCTCACAATTGGCTGGGGAAAAACTGTTTTTT.